This TCR beta chain emerged from a study of CD8 T cells in Susac syndrome. The length of the CDR3 is 14 residues. Trimming removed 2 bases at V and 0 bases at J, with 7 bases between. Germline values: CDR1 MGHRA, CDR2 YSYEKL. CD8+ and CD4+ T cells taken from blood had their TCR beta sequenced. Age- and sex-matched healthy donors served as the control group. Bulk CD8+ and CD4+ cells came from magnetic negative isolation; CD8+ TEMRA by FACS. With random hexamers, 0.5 to 1 ug RNA was reverse transcribed. The CDR3 of TCR beta was amplified by immunoSEQ multiplex PCR across 54 Vbeta and 13 Jbeta. Via MiXCR, TCRdb re-called the immunoSEQ multiplex PCR reads, giving one row per CDR3 protein. Here the sample spans under 20,000 distinct CDR3 sequences, approximately 95% being singletons.

The specimen sequenced was CD8+ T cells from PBMCs. The clonotype originates from a human donor in good health. The chain couples TRBV4-1 to TRBJ2-5; no firm D call. The CDR3 DNA sequence: TGCGCCAGCAGCCAACATATGTACCAAGAGACCCAGTACTTC. Its protein product is CASSQHMYQETQYF.